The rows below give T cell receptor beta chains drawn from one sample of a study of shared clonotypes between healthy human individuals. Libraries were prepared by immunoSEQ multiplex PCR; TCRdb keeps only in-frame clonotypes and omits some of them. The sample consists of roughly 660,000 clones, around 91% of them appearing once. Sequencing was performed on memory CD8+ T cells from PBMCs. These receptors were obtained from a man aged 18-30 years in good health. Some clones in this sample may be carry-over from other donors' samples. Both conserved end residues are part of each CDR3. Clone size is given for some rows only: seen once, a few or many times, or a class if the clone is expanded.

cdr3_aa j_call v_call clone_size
CASSLGLTYEQYF TRBJ2-7 TRBV27 -
CASSGTGSYEQYF TRBJ2-7 TRBV27 -
CASSPRSGSNLKTQYF TRBJ2-5 TRBV27 -
CASSVAANTGELFF TRBJ2-2 TRBV9 -
CASSPGQGAFYEQYF TRBJ2-7 TRBV19 -
CASSLSVAGGPHTQYF TRBJ2-3 TRBV7-9 -
CASSGTGTGNTIYF TRBJ1-3 TRBV9 -
CAWSVHTTNTGELFF TRBJ2-2 TRBV30 -
CASSQVPTSGVIGDTQYF TRBJ2-3 TRBV4-3 -
CASSPRATGNTIYF TRBJ1-3 TRBV2 -
CASSEGPGNTEAFF TRBJ1-1 TRBV25-1 -
CASSHGEGYGYTF TRBJ1-2 TRBV6-4 once
CASSVGGEGYEQYF TRBJ2-7 TRBV9 once
CASTLDRNTEAFF TRBJ1-1 TRBV7-9 -
CASSQRGVSETQYF TRBJ2-5 TRBV4-1 -
CASSIRDRRYEQYF TRBJ2-7 TRBV19 -
CASIPPPQVGGYTF TRBJ1-2 TRBV7-9 -
CASSTGTGYIFNQPQHF TRBJ1-5 TRBV19 -
CASSPTSGRGNEQFF TRBJ2-1 TRBV11-2 -
CASSLDSYRVTDTQYF TRBJ2-3 TRBV5-6 -
CSGRFGTGEFEQYF TRBJ2-7 TRBV29-1 -
CASSMSQFTEAFF TRBJ1-1 TRBV19 -
CASSVTRGGLGYTF TRBJ1-2 TRBV28 few
CASSFRRGTGELFF TRBJ2-2 TRBV27 -
CASSLEQEAGQPQHF TRBJ1-5 TRBV7-9 -
CASSPPLQDSLYGYTF TRBJ1-2 TRBV7-2 -
CSAREDYEQYF TRBJ2-7 TRBV20-1 -
CASSIPPGLLDEQYF TRBJ2-7 TRBV7-9 -
CASSPEGRLNYGYTF TRBJ1-2 TRBV18 -
CASSVDSLGGYGYTF TRBJ1-2 TRBV9 -
CSVLVVNWGEGGEQYF TRBJ2-7 TRBV29-1 -
CSVEPGRGTGELFF TRBJ2-2 TRBV29-1 -
CASSLVGTSAYEQYF TRBJ2-7 TRBV7-9 -
CASSRLAGGKADTQYF TRBJ2-3 TRBV5-6 -
CASSEALVEGTPYEQYF TRBJ2-7 TRBV6-1 -